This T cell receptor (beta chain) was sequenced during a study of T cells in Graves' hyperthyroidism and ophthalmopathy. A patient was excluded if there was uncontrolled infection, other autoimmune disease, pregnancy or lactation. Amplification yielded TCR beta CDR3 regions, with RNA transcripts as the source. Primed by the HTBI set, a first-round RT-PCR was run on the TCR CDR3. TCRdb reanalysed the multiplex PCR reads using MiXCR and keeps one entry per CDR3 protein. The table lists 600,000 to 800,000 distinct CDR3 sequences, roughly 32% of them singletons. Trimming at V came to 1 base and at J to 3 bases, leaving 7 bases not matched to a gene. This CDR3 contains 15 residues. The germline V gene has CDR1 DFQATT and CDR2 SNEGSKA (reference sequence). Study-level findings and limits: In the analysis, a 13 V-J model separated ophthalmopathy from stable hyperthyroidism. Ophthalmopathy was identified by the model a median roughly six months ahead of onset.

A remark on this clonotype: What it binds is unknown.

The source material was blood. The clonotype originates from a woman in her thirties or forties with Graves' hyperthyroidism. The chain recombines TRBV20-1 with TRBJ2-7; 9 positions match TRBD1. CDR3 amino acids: CSARVLHRGLYEQYF. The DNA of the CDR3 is TGCAGTGCTAGAGTTTTACACAGGGGGCTCTACGAGCAGTACTTC.